The 32 T cell receptor beta chains below come from one sample, sequenced in a study of T-cell reconstitution after alpha-beta-depleted transplantation in children. Unique molecular identifiers were used in preparing the TCRbeta library. A single record per CDR3 protein comes from TCRdb applying MiXCR to the PCR reads. This table has roughly 610,000 distinct CDR3 sequences, about 10% appearing once. The sample was PBMCs from the stem cell graft donor, taken from the stem cell graft. All receptors come from a human donor who donated a stem cell graft to a child with acute myeloid leukemia.

Only a few counts were recorded for this clonotype. The chain employs TRBV4-2 and TRBJ2-7, with a possible D match to TRBD1 (7 bases). Germline V gene lookup returns CDR1 LGHNA and CDR2 YNFKEQ. This CDR3 region has 18 residues. V lost 2 bases to trimming and J lost 0 bases, with 20 bases between them. CDR3 residues: CASSQIFRTRDSSYEQYF. The DNA of the CDR3 is TGTGCCAGCAGCCAAATTTTTCGTACGCGGGACAGCTCCTACGAGCAGTACTTC.

This clonotype has a handful of counts. The chain employs TRBV12-5 and TRBJ1-1; a possible D gene is TRBD1 (5 bases). V was pared by 1 base and J by 5 bases, with 11 bases between. CDR1 is LGHNT, CDR2 FRNRAP, per germline. This CDR3 has 14 amino acids. CDR3: CASGLGGIGTEAFF. The CDR3 DNA is TGTGCTAGTGGTTTGGGGGGGATAGGGACTGAAGCTTTCTTT.

This clonotype was observed a handful of times. V gene TRBV27 combines with J gene TRBJ2-7; 12 nucleotides align to TRBD2. CDR1 is MNHEY, CDR2 SMNVEV, per germline (reference sequence). The V gene end was trimmed by 3 bases and the J gene end by 6 bases; junction bases not matched to a gene: 12. This CDR3 comprises 17 residues. Here the CDR3 reads CASSFLGLAGKLPEQYF. Written as DNA, the CDR3 is TGTGCCAGCAGTTTCTTAGGACTAGCGGGAAAGCTCCCCGAGCAGTACTTC.

This clonotype was counted a few times. The genes are TRBV3-1 and TRBJ2-7; TRBD2 aligns across 10 bases. The length of the CDR3 is 16 residues. Germline trimming cut 1 base from V and 8 bases from J; bases unmatched to any gene: 11. From germline, CDR1 is LGHDT and CDR2 YNNKEL (reference sequence). The CDR3 sequence is CASSQGAGGPLTQQYF. Written as DNA, the CDR3 is TGTGCCAGCAGCCAAGGAGCGGGAGGGCCACTAACCCAGCAGTACTTC.

A note on this clonotype: A single base separates this from a much larger clone, so it may be a read error. This chain joins TRBV7-9 and TRBJ1-1; tentative D call: TRBD1 (5 bases). The V gene's germline CDR1 is SEHNR and CDR2 FQNEAQ (reference sequence). Trimming pared 5 bases from V and 3 bases from J, leaving 10 bases between. The CDR3 contains 13 residues. CDR3 sequence: CASSPVGDTEAFF. The DNA for the CDR3 is TGTGCCAGCAGCCCCGTGGGGGACACTGAAGCTTTCTTT.

This chain links TRBV7-9 with TRBJ2-2; 9 nucleotides match TRBD1. CDR3 length: 15 amino acids. V was clipped by 5 bases and J by 6 bases; unmatched bases: 7. Germline-derived CDR1 and CDR2 are SEHNR and FQNEAQ (reference sequence). The CDR3 loop reads CASSRPGQGSGELFF. CDR3 DNA: TGTGCCAGCAGCCGGCCGGGACAGGGCTCCGGGGAGCTGTTTTTT.

This clonotype was counted a few times. The V gene is TRBV7-3, the J gene TRBJ2-5; TRBD2 might be the D (7 bases). Per germline, CDR1 SGHTA and CDR2 FQGTGA. V shed 1 base and J shed 1 base, with 22 bases lying between them. This CDR3 spans 19 amino acids. The chain's CDR3 is CASSLKAPREGGAQETQYF. The CDR3 DNA reads TGTGCCAGCAGCTTAAAGGCCCCTCGAGAAGGGGGGGCCCAAGAGACCCAGTACTTC.

The sample holds a few counts of this clonotype. The chain links TRBV30 to TRBJ2-5; 10 bases align to TRBD1. CDR3 length: 15 residues. Losses at the gene ends were 2 bases for V and 5 bases for J; bases not matched to a gene: 8. CDR1 and CDR2 from the germline V gene are GTSNPN and SVGIG (reference sequence). CDR3 residues: CAWSLTGGALETQYF. The DNA of the CDR3 is TGTGCCTGGAGTTTGACAGGGGGCGCTCTGGAGACCCAGTACTTC.

A few counts support this clonotype. This sequence joins TRBV7-3 and TRBJ1-1, with D hard to call. The germline V gene encodes CDR1 SGHTA and CDR2 FQGTGA. This CDR3 spans 15 amino acids. V lost 7 bases to trimming and J lost 1 base, with 16 bases between them. In DNA form, the CDR3 reads TGTGCCAGCACCCCGGGGAGACTGACGAACACTGAAGCTTTCTTT. This translates into CASTPGRLTNTEAFF.

This clonotype was observed at least ten times. J is TRBJ2-1 and V is TRBV5-1; 10 nucleotides align to TRBD2. J was trimmed by 5 bases and V by 6 bases; bases with no gene match: 5. Germline V lookup: CDR1 SGHRS, CDR2 YFSETQ. The CDR3 runs 14 residues. CDR3 nucleotide sequence: TGCGCCAGCACTACTAGCGGGGTTAACAATGAGCAGTTCTTC. Its translation: CASTTSGVNNEQFF.

This clonotype was counted at least ten times. This chain connects TRBV20-1 to TRBJ1-2; TRBD1 might be the D (5 bases). The CDR3 spans 12 residues. V lost 0 bases, J lost 10 bases, and 12 bases lay in between. The germline V gene encodes CDR1 DFQATT and CDR2 SNEGSKA (reference sequence). CDR3 sequence reads: CSARDLGHVYTF. The CDR3 DNA is TGCAGTGCTAGAGATTTGGGGCACGTCTACACCTTC.

This clonotype has a handful of counts. The genes are TRBV12-3 or TRBV12-4 and TRBJ1-4, with TRBD1 matching over 8 bases. The CDR3 length is 14 residues. Unmatched junction bases numbered 5, after V lost 4 bases and J lost 7 bases. CDR3 in amino acids: CASSSGQVTEKLFF. The CDR3 nucleotides read TGTGCCAGCAGTTCGGGACAGGTGACTGAAAAACTGTTTTTT.

This clonotype was counted at least ten times. The chain joins TRBV3-1 to TRBJ2-4; D unresolved. Germline V gene lookup returns CDR1 LGHDT and CDR2 YNNKEL (reference sequence). V was clipped by 0 bases and J by 9 bases, with 12 bases between them. The CDR3 runs to 14 residues. The CDR3 here is CASSQDTTPGIQYF. The CDR3, as DNA: TGTGCCAGCAGCCAAGATACGACCCCGGGCATTCAGTACTTC.

This clonotype was seen a handful of times. The J gene is TRBJ2-4, the V gene TRBV7-9; D remains ambiguous. Trimming pared 0 bases from V and 8 bases from J, leaving 14 bases between. Germline V CDR1 and CDR2: SEHNR, FQNEAQ (reference sequence). CDR3 size: 15 residues. CDR3 sequence (DNA): TGTGCCAGCAGCTTAGCGCTAGGTCTCCAGGACATTCAGTACTTC. It specifies CASSLALGLQDIQYF.

This clonotype has a count of ten or more. The chain employs TRBV20-1 and TRBJ2-4, with TRBD2 matching over 7 bases. V lost 2 bases and J lost 6; bases outside the gene matches: 7. Germline V gives CDR1 DFQATT, CDR2 SNEGSKA (reference sequence). CDR3 length: 14 amino acids. The CDR3 is CSARTVGGINIQYF. The CDR3 bases are TGCAGTGCTAGAACGGTGGGGGGGATAAACATTCAGTACTTC.

The chain uses TRBV7-2 and TRBJ2-7; 9 nucleotides match TRBD1. Trimming at V came to 5 bases and at J to 5 bases, leaving 10 bases not matched to a gene. This CDR3 has 15 amino acids. The V gene's germline CDR1 is SGHTA and CDR2 FQGNSA. CDR3 protein: CASSTTRTGGHEQYF. CDR3 in DNA: TGTGCCAGCAGCACCACTCGAACAGGGGGCCACGAGCAGTACTTC.

This clonotype was observed a few times. The chain combines TRBV20-1 with TRBJ2-3; D may match TRBD1 or TRBD2 (5 bases each). The CDR3 contains 15 residues. The V and J ends lost 2 bases and 13 bases respectively, with 25 bases between them. CDR1 and CDR2 (germline): DFQATT, SNEGSKA (reference sequence). The CDR3 protein is CSARFPRDPQVAEYF. The CDR3 bases are TGCAGTGCTAGATTTCCCCGGGACCCCCAGGTCGCTGAGTATTTT.

This clonotype was detected a few times. This chain connects TRBV9 to TRBJ1-2, with TRBD1 as a possible D gene (5 bases). V dropped 4 bases and J dropped 7 bases, with 17 bases sitting between them. Germline V gives CDR1 SGDLS, CDR2 YYNGEE. This CDR3 is 14 amino acids long. CDR3 bases: TGTGCCAGCAGCCACCGAGGGGTTTCGGGTGGCTACACCTTC. Amino acid sequence: CASSHRGVSGGYTF.

J is TRBJ1-1 and V is TRBV29-1; a weak D match, TRBD1 (6 bases). With 7 bases removed from V and 5 bases from J, the gap between germline ends came to 20 bases. Germline CDR1 reads SQVTM; CDR2 reads ANQGSEA. The CDR3 is 14 amino acids. DNA for the CDR3: TGCAGCGCCGGGGGGCGTGGGGGAGATACTGAAGCTTTCTTT. Its translation: CSAGGRGGDTEAFF.

CDR3 sequence: CASSWGLTKNIQYF. In DNA, the CDR3 is TGTGCCAGCAGTTGGGGACTAACCAAAAACATTCAGTACTTC. V is TRBV28 and J is TRBJ2-4; 7 bases fit TRBD2. CDR3 length: 14 amino acids. V gave up 4 bases and J gave up 2 bases; unmatched junction bases: 2. Germline loops: CDR1 MDHEN, CDR2 SYDVKM.

This chain connects TRBV3-1 to TRBJ1-2, with D perhaps TRBD1 (5 bases). This CDR3 spans 13 amino acids. V was shortened by 0 bases and J by 9 bases, with 11 bases between the two germline ends. The germline gives CDR1 LGHDT, CDR2 YNNKEL (reference sequence). Written as DNA, the CDR3 is TGTGCCAGCAGCCAAGACAGGGACCCTCGCTACACCTTC. Residues: CASSQDRDPRYTF.

This clonotype showed up just a few times. V and J are TRBV5-4 and TRBJ2-4; D uncertain. CDR3 length equals 15 residues. Trimming removed 3 bases from V and 3 bases from J, with 13 bases in between. Germline CDR1 SGHNT, CDR2 YYREEE (reference sequence). CDR3 in amino acids: CASSYNPTLKNIQYF. The CDR3 DNA reads as TGTGCCAGCAGCTATAACCCAACGCTCAAAAACATTCAGTACTTC.

Ten or more counts support this clonotype. The chain links TRBV5-1 to TRBJ1-4; 8 positions match TRBD1. The CDR3 runs to 14 residues. With V trimmed by 5 bases and J by 5 bases, 5 bases remained unmatched. Germline CDR1 and CDR2: SGHRS and YFSETQ. The CDR3 is CASSGQGRNEKLFF. In DNA form, the CDR3 reads TGCGCCAGCAGTGGACAGGGTAGAAATGAAAAACTGTTTTTT.

This chain uses TRBV28 with TRBJ2-7; no definite D call. Germline assignment: CDR1 MDHEN and CDR2 SYDVKM. This CDR3 comprises 15 residues. The V end was cut by 3 bases, the J end by 0 bases, with 12 bases between. The chain's CDR3 is CASSFKTGYSYEQYF. The CDR3 DNA sequence: TGTGCCAGCAGTTTCAAGACCGGATACTCCTACGAGCAGTACTTC. Combining the CDR3 with reference TRBV28 and TRBJ2-7 gives the whole variable domain DVKVTQSSRYLVKRTGEKVFLECVQDMDHENMFWYRQDPGLGLRLIYFSYDVKMKEKGDIPEGYSVSREKKERFSLILESASTNQTSMYLCASSFKTGYSYEQYFGPGTRLTVT.

In its sample, this clonotype was seen many times. V and J are TRBV7-3 and TRBJ2-7, with 8 bases lining up with TRBD1. This CDR3 has 15 amino acids. With V trimmed by 5 bases and J by 4 bases, 10 bases remained unmatched. Germline CDR1 reads SGHTA; CDR2 reads FQGTGA. The CDR3 sequence: CASSDPGRGLYEQYF. Written as DNA, the CDR3 is TGTGCCAGCAGCGATCCGGGCAGGGGGCTTTACGAGCAGTACTTC. Full variable domain (remainder filled in from reference TRBV7-3 and TRBJ2-7): GAGVSQTPSNKVTEKGKYVELRCDPISGHTALYWYRQSLGQGPEFLIYFQGTGAADDSGLPNDRFFAVRPEGSVSTLKIQRTERGDSAVYLCASSDPGRGLYEQYFGPGTRLTVT.

The table lists this clonotype with a few counts. CDR3 nucleotides: TGTGCTACGGGGGGCAGACGCTCCTACGAGCAGTACTTC. Amino acids: CATGGRRSYEQYF. This chain joins TRBV6-6 and TRBJ2-7; perhaps TRBD2 as D (7 bases). From germline, CDR1 is MNHNY and CDR2 SVGAGI (reference sequence). This CDR3 contains 13 residues.

This clonotype was detected only a few times. This sequence joins TRBV4-3 and TRBJ1-4; a possible D gene is TRBD1 (6 bases). Germline CDR1 is LGHNA and CDR2 is YSLEER. The CDR3 contains 15 residues. The germline V and J ends were trimmed by 4 bases and 7 bases, with 16 bases remaining between them. CDR3 residues: CASSPTGSGGEKLFF. The CDR3 DNA is TGCGCCAGCAGCCCCACAGGGTCCGGGGGTGAAAAACTGTTTTTT.

The gene calls are TRBV12-3 or TRBV12-4 and TRBJ2-1, with 10 positions matching TRBD2. Germline trimming cut 2 bases from V and 7 bases from J; bases unmatched to any gene: 8. This CDR3 region has 16 residues. CDR3 sequence: CASSLPTGTSVNEQFF. The CDR3 DNA reads as TGTGCCAGCAGTTTACCTACCGGGACTAGCGTTAATGAGCAGTTCTTC.

This clonotype came up many times. The rearrangement uses TRBV7-2 and TRBJ1-6, with a tentative D call TRBD1 (5 bases). CDR1 is SGHTA, CDR2 FQGNSA, per germline. V lost 5 bases to trimming and J lost 7 bases, with 15 bases between them. The CDR3 length is 15 residues. The CDR3 protein is CASSLPRGVNSPLHF. The DNA for the CDR3 is TGTGCCAGCAGCCTACCGAGGGGAGTGAATTCACCCCTCCACTTT.

The J gene is TRBJ2-5, the V gene TRBV6-5, with a weak D call TRBD2 (5 bases). Germline V lookup: CDR1 MNHEY, CDR2 SVGAGI. The ends were cut back, 3 bases at V and 7 bases at J, with 15 bases in the middle. The CDR3 spans 14 residues. CDR3 sequence (DNA): TGTGCCAGCAGTTATAACGGGAACTCCGGGACCCAGTACTTC. Encoded protein: CASSYNGNSGTQYF.

This clonotype has a count of ten or more. This sequence joins TRBV6-1 and TRBJ2-7; 9 bases are shared with TRBD1. The ends lost 8 bases at V and 2 bases at J; junction bases unmatched: 7. Germline V CDR1 and CDR2: MNHNS, SASEGT. CDR3 size: 14 residues. CDR3 sequence reads: CASATGTGTYEQYF. CDR3 nucleotides: TGTGCCAGCGCAACCGGGACAGGGACCTACGAGCAGTACTTC.

This clonotype was counted at least ten times. The rearrangement uses TRBV12-3 or TRBV12-4 and TRBJ2-5; D gene uncertain. This CDR3 has 15 residues. V was pared by 5 bases and J by 4 bases, with 17 bases between. The CDR3 loop is CASSPRVPRGETQYF. CDR3 in DNA: TGTGCCAGCAGTCCCCGGGTCCCGAGAGGAGAGACCCAGTACTTC.